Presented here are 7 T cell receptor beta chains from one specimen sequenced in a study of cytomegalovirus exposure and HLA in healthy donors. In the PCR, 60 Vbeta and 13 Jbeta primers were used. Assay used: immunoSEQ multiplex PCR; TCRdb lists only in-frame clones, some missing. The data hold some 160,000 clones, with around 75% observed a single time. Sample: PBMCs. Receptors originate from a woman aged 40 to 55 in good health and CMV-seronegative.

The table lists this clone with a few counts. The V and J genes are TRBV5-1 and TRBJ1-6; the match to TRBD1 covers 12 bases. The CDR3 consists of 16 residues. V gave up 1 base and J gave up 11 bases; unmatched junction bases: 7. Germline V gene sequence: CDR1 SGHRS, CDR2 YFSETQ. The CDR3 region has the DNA TGCGCCAGCAGCTTGAGGGGACAGGGGGCAACGGCACCCCTCCACTTT. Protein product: CASSLRGQGATAPLHF.

In DNA form, the CDR3 reads TGTGCCAGCAGCCTCGGTTCCTTTGGCAATCAGCCCCAGCATTTT. This gives the protein CASSLGSFGNQPQHF. The chain joins TRBV7-9 to TRBJ1-5; the D is unclear. The germline V and J ends were trimmed by 5 bases and 2 bases, with 13 bases remaining between them. Germline CDR1 is SEHNR and CDR2 is FQNEAQ (reference sequence). The CDR3 sequence is 15 residues long.

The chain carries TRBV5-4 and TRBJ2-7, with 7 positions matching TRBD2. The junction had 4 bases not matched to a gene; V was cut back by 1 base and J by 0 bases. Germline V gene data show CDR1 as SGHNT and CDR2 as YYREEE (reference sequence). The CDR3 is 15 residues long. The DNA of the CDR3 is TGTGCCAGCAGCTTGATGGGAGGGCCCTCCTACGAGCAGTACTTC. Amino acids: CASSLMGGPSYEQYF.

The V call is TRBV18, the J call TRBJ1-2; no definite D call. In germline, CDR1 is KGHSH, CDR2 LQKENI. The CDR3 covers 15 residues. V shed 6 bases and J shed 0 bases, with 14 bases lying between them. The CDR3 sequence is CASSTPRGANYGYTF. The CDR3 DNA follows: TGTGCCAGCTCGACTCCACGGGGAGCTAACTATGGCTACACCTTC.

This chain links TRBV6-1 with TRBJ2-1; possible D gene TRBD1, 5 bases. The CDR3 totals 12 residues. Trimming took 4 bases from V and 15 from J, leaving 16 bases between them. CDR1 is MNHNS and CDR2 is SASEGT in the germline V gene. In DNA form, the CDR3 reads TGTGCCAGCAGTGTCGCAGGGAAGGGGCGGTTCTTC. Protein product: CASSVAGKGRFF.

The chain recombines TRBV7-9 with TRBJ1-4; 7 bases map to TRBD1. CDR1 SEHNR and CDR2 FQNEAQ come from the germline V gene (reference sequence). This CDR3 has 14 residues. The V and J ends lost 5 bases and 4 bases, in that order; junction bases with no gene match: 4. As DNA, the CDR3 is TGTGCCAGCAGCCACTACAGGGGTAATGAAAAACTGTTTTTT. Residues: CASSHYRGNEKLFF. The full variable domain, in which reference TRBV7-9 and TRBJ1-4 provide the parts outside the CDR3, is DTGVSQNPRHKITKRGQNVTFRCDPISEHNRLYWYRQTLGQGPEFLTYFQNEAQLEKSRLLSDRFSAERPKGSFSTLEIQRTEQGDSAMYLCASSHYRGNEKLFFGSGTQLSVL.

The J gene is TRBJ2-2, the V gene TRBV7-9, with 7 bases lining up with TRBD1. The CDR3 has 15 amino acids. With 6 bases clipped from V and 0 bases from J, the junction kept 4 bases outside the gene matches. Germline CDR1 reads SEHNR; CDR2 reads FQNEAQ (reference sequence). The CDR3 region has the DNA TGTGCCAGCAGGCTCGGACAGGCGAACACCGGGGAGCTGTTTTTT. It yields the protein CASRLGQANTGELFF.